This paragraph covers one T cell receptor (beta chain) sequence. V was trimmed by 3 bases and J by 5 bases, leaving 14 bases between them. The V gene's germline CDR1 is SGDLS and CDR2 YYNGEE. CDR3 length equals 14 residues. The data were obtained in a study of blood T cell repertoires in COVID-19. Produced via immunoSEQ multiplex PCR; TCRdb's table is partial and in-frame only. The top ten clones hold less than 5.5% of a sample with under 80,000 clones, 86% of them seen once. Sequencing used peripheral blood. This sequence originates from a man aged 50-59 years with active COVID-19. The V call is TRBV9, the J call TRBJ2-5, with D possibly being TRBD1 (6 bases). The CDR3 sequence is CASSATGLRETQYF. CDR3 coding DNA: TGTGCCAGCAGCGCCACAGGGTTGAGGGAGACCCAGTACTTC.